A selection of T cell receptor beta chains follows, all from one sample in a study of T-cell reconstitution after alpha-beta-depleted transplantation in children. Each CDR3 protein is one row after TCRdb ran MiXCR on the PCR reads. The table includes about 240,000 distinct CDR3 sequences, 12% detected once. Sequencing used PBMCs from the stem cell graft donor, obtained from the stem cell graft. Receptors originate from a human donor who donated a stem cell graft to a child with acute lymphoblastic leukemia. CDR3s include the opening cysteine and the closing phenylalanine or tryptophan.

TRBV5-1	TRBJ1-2	CASSQLTGENYGYTF
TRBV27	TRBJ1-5	CASSQNPFDQPQHF
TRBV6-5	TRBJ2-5	CASRNSWGGETQYF
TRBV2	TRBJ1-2	CASSEGQGVYAYGYTF
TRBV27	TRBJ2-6	CASSSRPGQGKAGANVLTF
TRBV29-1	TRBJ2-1	CSVAISGGINEQFF
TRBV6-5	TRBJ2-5	CASSYSKGLGTQYF
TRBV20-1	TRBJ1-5	CSALMGGRGQPQHF
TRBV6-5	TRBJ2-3	CASSLPSGGPADTQYF
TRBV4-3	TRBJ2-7	CASSPGSGTDYEQYF
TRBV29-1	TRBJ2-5	CSVRGLGTQETQYF
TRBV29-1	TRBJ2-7	CSAQGGGYEQYF
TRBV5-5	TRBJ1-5	CASSVTALEPQHF
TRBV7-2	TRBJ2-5	CASSSRERQETQYF
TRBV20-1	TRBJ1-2	CSARFPGQINYGYTF
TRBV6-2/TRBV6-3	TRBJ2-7	CASLTALSYEQYF